Shown below are 27 T cell receptor beta chains from a single sample sequenced in a study of T-cell reconstitution after alpha-beta-depleted transplantation in children. TCRbeta library construction was performed incorporating unique molecular identifiers. TCRdb reanalysed the PCR reads using MiXCR and keeps one entry per CDR3 protein. The repertoire holds about 580,000 distinct CDR3 sequences, with about 23% as singletons. Sequences were derived from PBMCs, mostly from graft donor cells, sampled 360 days after TCRalphabeta/CD19-depleted stem cell transplant. The receptors shown here come from a boy younger than two who had a stem cell transplant for acute myeloid leukemia, so the T cells may come from the graft donor.

At least ten counts were recorded for this clonotype. The chain has TRBV6-5 and TRBJ1-6; TRBD1 agrees at 7 bases. The CDR3 is 14 amino acids. In germline, CDR1 is MNHEY, CDR2 SVGAGI. V dropped 2 bases and J dropped 10; count of bases not matched to a gene: 5. This chain's CDR3 is CASSYTGAGSPLHF. The CDR3 coding sequence is TGTGCCAGCAGTTACACAGGGGCAGGATCACCCCTCCACTTT.

The rearrangement joins TRBV7-9 to TRBJ2-7; 12 nucleotides line up with TRBD2. The CDR3 is 13 residues long. Trimming at V came to 8 bases and at J to 4 bases, leaving 3 bases not matched to a gene. Germline V gene lookup returns CDR1 SEHNR and CDR2 FQNEAQ (reference sequence). The CDR3 DNA sequence: TGTGCCAGCCGGGGACTAGCGGGTTACGAGCAGTACGTC. It translates to CASRGLAGYEQYV.

Many counts were recorded for this clonotype. The chain uses TRBV30 and TRBJ2-1; maybe TRBD2 (7 bases). The germline CDR1 and CDR2 sequences are GTSNPN and SVGIG (reference sequence). This CDR3 is 14 amino acids long. Trimming removed 0 bases from V and 6 bases from J, with 12 bases in between. CDR3 DNA: TGTGCCTGGAGTGTTGGAGGGGGGGCCAATGAGCAGTTCTTC. Amino acids: CAWSVGGGANEQFF.

This clonotype turned up a few times. The chain has TRBV29-1 and TRBJ1-2; TRBD1 matches at 7 bases. With V trimmed by 7 bases and J by 2 bases, 13 bases remained unmatched. Germline V gene sequence: CDR1 SQVTM, CDR2 ANQGSEA. The CDR3 is 15 amino acids. CDR3: CSAKPTGASNYGYTF. CDR3 DNA: TGCAGCGCCAAACCCACAGGGGCCTCCAACTATGGCTACACCTTC.

The chain is built from TRBV10-3 and TRBJ2-3; 10 bases align to TRBD1. This CDR3 comprises 15 residues. Germline CDR1 reads ENHRY; CDR2 reads SYGVKD. The junction had 10 bases not matched to a gene; V was cut back by 8 bases and J by 5 bases. CDR3 loop: CAIAGTGALKDTQYF. The CDR3 nucleotides read TGTGCCATCGCAGGGACAGGGGCTCTTAAAGATACGCAGTATTTT.

This chain uses TRBV5-6 with TRBJ2-7, with TRBD1 matching over 9 bases. Unmatched junction bases numbered 7, after V lost 3 bases and J lost 3 bases. The CDR3 extends over 15 amino acids. Germline CDR1 is SGHDT and CDR2 is YYEEEE. The CDR3 loop reads CASSSPGQGHYEQYV. The CDR3, as DNA: TGTGCCAGCAGCTCGCCGGGACAGGGACACTACGAGCAGTACGTC.

The chain couples TRBV6-5 to TRBJ1-2; a weak D match, TRBD1 (5 bases). CDR3 length: 12 amino acids. Trimming shortened V by 8 bases and J by 8 bases, and 15 bases separated the two germline ends. Germline CDR1 reads MNHEY; CDR2 reads SVGAGI. Here the CDR3 DNA reads TGTGCCAGCTCTTCCGGATGGGACGGCTACACCTTC. Translating gives CASSSGWDGYTF.

The rearrangement links TRBV5-6 to TRBJ1-1, with D unclear. This CDR3 comprises 15 residues. Trimming took off 1 base at V and 0 bases at J, with 10 bases between the two ends. Germline V lookup: CDR1 SGHDT, CDR2 YYEEEE. The CDR3 nucleotides read TGTGCCAGCAGCTTGCAGCTTTCCATGAACACTGAAGCTTTCTTT. It encodes CASSLQLSMNTEAFF.

The rearrangement joins TRBV7-8 to TRBJ2-7; D unresolved. Per germline, CDR1 SGHVS and CDR2 FQNEAQ. The V end lost 5 bases, the J end lost 6 bases, and 17 bases lay between the germline ends. This CDR3 has 14 residues. In DNA form, the CDR3 reads TGTGCCAGCAGCCCCAGGCTCCTTGGGATCGAGCAGTACGTC. Protein product: CASSPRLLGIEQYV.

This clonotype was detected a few times. This chain joins TRBV18 and TRBJ1-2; perhaps TRBD1 as D (6 bases). The CDR3 is 13 amino acids. V lost 0 bases to trimming and J lost 9 bases, with 11 bases between them. Germline V gene lookup returns CDR1 KGHSH and CDR2 LQKENI. The CDR3 DNA sequence: TGTGCCAGCTCACCACCAGATGGACAGAGCTACACCTTC. Translating gives CASSPPDGQSYTF.

This clonotype has a handful of counts. The chain is built from TRBV12-3 or TRBV12-4 and TRBJ1-2, with D hard to call. Trimming stripped 5 bases from V and 6 bases from J, with 16 bases between. The CDR3 spans 14 residues. The DNA for the CDR3 is TGTGCCAGCAGTCCCGGCCCGGGATCCAATGGCTACACCTTC. It translates to CASSPGPGSNGYTF.

The chain combines TRBV5-1 with TRBJ1-4; D gene uncertain. V was cut by 0 bases and J by 11 bases, with 17 bases left in between. There are 15 residues in the CDR3. In germline, CDR1 is SGHRS, CDR2 YFSETQ. As DNA, the CDR3 is TGCGCCAGCAGCTTGGAAGGGCCGACGGTACAGAAACTGTTTTTT. This gives the protein CASSLEGPTVQKLFF.

This clonotype showed up many times. The rearrangement links TRBV12-3 or TRBV12-4 to TRBJ1-1; tentative D call: TRBD1 (5 bases). V was shortened by 5 bases and J by 7 bases, with 20 bases between the two germline ends. The CDR3 runs to 15 residues. The CDR3 DNA follows: TGTGCCAGCAGTCACCCCGGGACCTTGAGGGATGAAGCTTTCTTT. Its protein product is CASSHPGTLRDEAFF.

This clonotype was counted a few times. CDR3 amino acids: CASSQAGQGTDTQYF. The CDR3 nucleotides are TGCGCCAGCAGCCAAGCCGGGCAGGGCACAGATACGCAGTATTTT. The chain employs TRBV4-1 and TRBJ2-3, with D uncertain. Germline values: CDR1 MGHRA, CDR2 YSYEKL. CDR3 size: 15 residues. V lost 1 base and J lost 1, with 9 bases in between.

The chain recombines TRBV11-2 with TRBJ2-7; the D is unclear. Germline loops: CDR1 SGHAT, CDR2 FQNNGV. The CDR3 has 12 residues. Trimming took off 3 bases at V and 6 bases at J, with 9 bases between the two ends. The CDR3 sequence: CASSFTFAEQYF. The CDR3 DNA is TGTGCCAGCAGCTTCACATTTGCCGAGCAGTACTTC.

This clonotype was counted at least ten times. The chain couples TRBV11-2 to TRBJ2-7; the D gene is possibly TRBD2 (5 bases). V was shortened by 0 bases and J by 0 bases, with 18 bases between the two germline ends. Germline V gene lookup returns CDR1 SGHAT and CDR2 FQNNGV. This CDR3 has 18 amino acids. The CDR3 nucleotides read TGTGCCAGCAGCTTAGATGGCCTCGCGGGTAGAAGCTCCTACGAGCAGTACTTC. As protein: CASSLDGLAGRSSYEQYF.

The rearrangement uses TRBV20-1 and TRBJ1-4; tentative D call: TRBD1 (5 bases). This CDR3 is built from 14 residues. Germline lookup yields CDR1 DFQATT and CDR2 SNEGSKA (reference sequence). CDR3 sequence reads: CSPAGGTTNEKLFF. Here the CDR3 DNA reads TGCAGCCCCGCGGGGGGGACAACTAATGAAAAACTGTTTTTT.

This clonotype was counted only a few times. The gene calls are TRBV6-1 and TRBJ2-1, with TRBD1 matching 9 bases. Germline V gives CDR1 MNHNS, CDR2 SASEGT. J gave up 3 bases and V 6 bases, and 12 bases lay outside the gene matches. This CDR3 contains 17 residues. The CDR3 loop is CASRTGQGDVGYNEQFF. Here the CDR3 DNA reads TGTGCCAGCAGGACGGGACAGGGAGATGTCGGCTACAATGAGCAGTTCTTC.

V and J are TRBV24-1 and TRBJ1-1; TRBD1 matches at 8 bases. J was trimmed by 4 bases and V by 4 bases; bases with no gene match: 7. Germline V gene sequence: CDR1 KGHDR, CDR2 SFDVKD. This CDR3 has 15 amino acids. In DNA form, the CDR3 reads TGTGCCACCAGTGAGACCGGACAGGGAAGCACTGAAGCTTTCTTT. Translating it yields CATSETGQGSTEAFF.

The rearrangement joins TRBV6-5 to TRBJ1-2; no firm D call. The V and J ends lost 0 bases and 2 bases respectively, with 10 bases between them. This CDR3 contains 15 residues. Germline CDR1 MNHEY, CDR2 SVGAGI. The CDR3 sequence: CASSYSSTGNYGYTF. CDR3 bases: TGTGCCAGCAGTTACTCCTCGACTGGAAACTATGGCTACACCTTC.

In its sample, this clonotype was seen a few times. The chain couples TRBV20-1 to TRBJ1-2, with D hard to call. CDR1 is DFQATT and CDR2 is SNEGSKA in the germline V gene (reference sequence). Trimming shortened V by 8 bases and J by 0 bases, and 13 bases separated the two germline ends. CDR3 size: 13 residues. As DNA, the CDR3 is TGCAGTTACCCCCCCAGTCCTAACTATGGCTACACCTTC. Residues: CSYPPSPNYGYTF.

This clonotype showed up just a few times. This chain joins TRBV7-9 and TRBJ2-5; D is undetermined. The V gene's germline CDR1 is SEHNR and CDR2 FQNEAQ (reference sequence). The CDR3 totals 14 residues. Trimming removed 1 base at V and 3 bases at J, with 9 bases between. The CDR3 is CASSLGQLKETQYF. The CDR3 DNA reads TGTGCCAGCAGCTTAGGGCAGCTCAAAGAGACCCAGTACTTC.

This clonotype was observed many times. The CDR3 DNA reads TGTGCCAGCATTCCCGGCCACTACACAGATACGCAGTATTTT. Translated, it gives CASIPGHYTDTQYF. The chain carries TRBV6-5 and TRBJ2-3; D gene ambiguous. CDR1 and CDR2 from the germline V gene are MNHEY and SVGAGI. This CDR3 has 14 amino acids. Trimming stripped 7 bases from V and 2 bases from J, with 13 bases between.

This rearrangement joins TRBV7-9 to TRBJ1-5; no reliable D call. V lost 2 bases and J lost 7, with 9 bases in between. The CDR3 spans 13 residues. The V gene's germline CDR1 is SEHNR and CDR2 FQNEAQ (reference sequence). CDR3 amino acids: CASSLTGPQPQHF. DNA of the CDR3: TGTGCCAGCAGCTTAACTGGTCCGCAGCCCCAGCATTTT.

This clonotype showed up just a few times. The V call is TRBV29-1, the J call TRBJ2-7; D is unresolved. Germline-derived CDR1 and CDR2 are SQVTM and ANQGSEA. The CDR3 sequence is 12 residues long. Trimming shortened V by 4 bases and J by 6 bases, and 13 bases separated the two germline ends. The CDR3 coding sequence is TGCAGCGTTGTGATCTGGAGCCCCGAGCAGTACTTC. This encodes CSVVIWSPEQYF.

This clonotype was counted ten times or more. The V and J genes are TRBV20-1 and TRBJ2-1; D may be TRBD1 (6 bases). Germline V gene sequence: CDR1 DFQATT, CDR2 SNEGSKA (reference sequence). The CDR3 runs to 13 residues. Trimming took off 5 bases at V and 8 bases at J, with 16 bases between the two ends. In DNA form, the CDR3 reads TGCAGTGCTCCACGACAGGCCTGGGATGAGCAGTTCTTC. Translating it yields CSAPRQAWDEQFF.

In this sample, this clonotype turned up many times. The genes are TRBV4-2 and TRBJ1-2, with TRBD1 matching 7 bases. V was clipped by 1 base and J by 3 bases; unmatched bases: 2. The CDR3 is 14 residues long. The V gene's germline CDR1 is LGHNA and CDR2 YNFKEQ. CDR3 sequence: CASSQARGDYGYTF. CDR3 sequence (DNA): TGTGCCAGCAGCCAAGCCAGGGGGGACTATGGCTACACCTTC.